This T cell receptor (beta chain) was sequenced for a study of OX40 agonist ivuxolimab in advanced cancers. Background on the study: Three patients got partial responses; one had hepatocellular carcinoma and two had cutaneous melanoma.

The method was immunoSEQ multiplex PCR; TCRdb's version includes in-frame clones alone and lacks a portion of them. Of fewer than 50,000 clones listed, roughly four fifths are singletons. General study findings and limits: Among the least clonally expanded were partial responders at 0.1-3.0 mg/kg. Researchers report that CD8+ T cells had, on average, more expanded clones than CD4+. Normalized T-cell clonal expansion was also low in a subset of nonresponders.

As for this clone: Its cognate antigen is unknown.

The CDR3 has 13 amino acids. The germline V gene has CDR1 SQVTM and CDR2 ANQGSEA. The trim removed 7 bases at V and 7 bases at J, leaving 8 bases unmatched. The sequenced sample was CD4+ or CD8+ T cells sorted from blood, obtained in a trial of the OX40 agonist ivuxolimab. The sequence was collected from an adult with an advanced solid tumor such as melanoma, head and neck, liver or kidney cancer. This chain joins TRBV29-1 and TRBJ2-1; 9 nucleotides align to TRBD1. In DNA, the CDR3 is TGCAGCGCCGAAAGGACAGGGGTTAATGAGCAGTTCTTC. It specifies CSAERTGVNEQFF.